This entry concerns a single T cell receptor beta chain. Researchers ran the PCR with 60 Vbeta and 13 Jbeta primers. Per the study methods: A later analysis counted 70 million to 85 million unique TCR beta chains, 10 million to 12 million shared. Profiling relied on immunoSEQ multiplex PCR, and the TCRdb table lists in-frame clones only, not all of them. V, J and clone size are taken as reported in that table, and D and trimming were inferred from the DNA itself. The sample gives roughly 97,000 clones, over 60% of which show up once; approximately 6.3% is in the top ten. This sample was included in a study of cytomegalovirus exposure and HLA in healthy donors. The TCR sequence derives from a man aged 60 to 75 in good health and CMV-seropositive. The sample consisted of PBMCs.

CDR3 DNA sequence: TGTGCCAGCAGACCGGGACAGGGGAATTCACCCCTCCACTTT. Protein product: CASRPGQGNSPLHF. The chain employs TRBV6-1 and TRBJ1-6; 10 bases match TRBD1. Germline CDR1 MNHNS, CDR2 SASEGT. CDR3 length: 14 amino acids. The V gene end was trimmed by 6 bases and the J gene end by 7 bases; junction bases not matched to a gene: 3.